Listed here is a single T cell receptor (beta chain). V lost 6 bases and J lost 7; bases outside the gene matches: 13. Per the germline V gene, CDR1 is MDHEN and CDR2 is SYDVKM. The CDR3 is 16 amino acids. These data are taken from a study of blood T cell repertoires in COVID-19. Generated by immunoSEQ multiplex PCR, the TCRdb table keeps only in-frame clones and is missing some. The sample lists about 300,000 clones, around nine tenths occurring once. The receptor was isolated from a woman aged 25 to 39 with COVID-19, enrolled during active disease. The sample taken for sequencing was peripheral blood. J is TRBJ2-1 and V is TRBV28; TRBD2 matches at 9 bases. The CDR3 is CASRPAGAGGQNEQFF. CDR3 DNA sequence: TGTGCCAGCAGGCCCGCGGGTGCGGGGGGGCAGAATGAGCAGTTCTTC.